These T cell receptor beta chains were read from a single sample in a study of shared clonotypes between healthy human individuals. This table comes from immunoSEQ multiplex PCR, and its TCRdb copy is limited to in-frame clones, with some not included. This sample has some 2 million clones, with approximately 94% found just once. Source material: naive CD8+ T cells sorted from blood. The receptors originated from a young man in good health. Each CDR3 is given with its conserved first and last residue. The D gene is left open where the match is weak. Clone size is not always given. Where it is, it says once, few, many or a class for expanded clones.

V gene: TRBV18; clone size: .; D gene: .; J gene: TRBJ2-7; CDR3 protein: CASSPPPGGSYEQYF; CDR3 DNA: TGTGCCAGCTCACCACCTCCCGGGGGCTCCTACGAGCAGTACTTC
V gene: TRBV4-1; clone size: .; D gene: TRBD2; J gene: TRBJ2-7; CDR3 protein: CASSLGRGSEQYF; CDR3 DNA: TGCGCCAGCAGCCTGGGGAGGGGTTCCGAGCAGTACTTC
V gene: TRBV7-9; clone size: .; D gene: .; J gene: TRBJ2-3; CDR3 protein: CASSLRIRPSTDTQYF; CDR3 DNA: TGTGCCAGCAGCTTACGGATCAGACCTAGCACAGATACGCAGTATTTT
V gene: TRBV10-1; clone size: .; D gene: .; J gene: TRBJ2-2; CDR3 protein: CASSEQNTGELFF; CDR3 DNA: TGCGCCAGCAGTGAGCAGAACACCGGGGAGCTGTTTTTT
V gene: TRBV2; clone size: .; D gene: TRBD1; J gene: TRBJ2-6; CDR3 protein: CAISGTGFSGANVLTF; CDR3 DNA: TGTGCCATCTCCGGGACAGGCTTCTCTGGGGCCAACGTCCTGACTTTC
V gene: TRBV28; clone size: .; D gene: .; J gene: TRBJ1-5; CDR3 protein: CASSLRVYNQPQHF; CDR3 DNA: TGTGCCAGCAGTTTACGGGTTTACAATCAGCCCCAGCATTTT
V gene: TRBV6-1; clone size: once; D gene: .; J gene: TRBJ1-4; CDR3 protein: CASSEFGGANEKLFF; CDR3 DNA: TGTGCCAGCAGTGAATTCGGGGGAGCTAATGAAAAACTGTTTTTT
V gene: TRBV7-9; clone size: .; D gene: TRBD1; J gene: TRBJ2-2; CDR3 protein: CASSPRQGYGTGELFF; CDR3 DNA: TGTGCCAGCAGCCCGCGACAGGGGTACGGCACCGGGGAGCTGTTTTTT
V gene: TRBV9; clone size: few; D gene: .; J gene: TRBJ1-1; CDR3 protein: CASSEGTTAFF; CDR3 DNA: TGTGCCAGCAGCGAGGGGACAACGGCTTTCTTT
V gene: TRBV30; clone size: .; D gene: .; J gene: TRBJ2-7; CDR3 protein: CAWSEGSAEQYF; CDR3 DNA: TGTGCCTGGAGTGAAGGGTCGGCTGAGCAGTACTTC
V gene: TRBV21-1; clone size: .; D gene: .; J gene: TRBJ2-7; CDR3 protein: CASSILEDGTYEQYF; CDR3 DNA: TGTGCCAGCAGCATTCTTGAGGACGGAACCTACGAGCAGTACTTC
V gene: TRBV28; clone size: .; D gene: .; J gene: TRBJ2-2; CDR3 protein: CASSLTGTGELFF; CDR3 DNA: TGTGCCAGCAGTCTCACAGGGACCGGGGAGCTGTTTTTT
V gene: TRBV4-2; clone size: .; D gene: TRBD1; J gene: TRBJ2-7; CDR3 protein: CASSLRDRAYEQYF; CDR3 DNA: TGTGCCAGCAGCCTAAGGGACAGGGCCTACGAGCAGTACTTC
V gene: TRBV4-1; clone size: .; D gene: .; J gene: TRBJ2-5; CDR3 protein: CASSQEGVGETQYF; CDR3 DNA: TGCGCCAGCAGCCAAGAAGGGGTGGGGGAGACCCAGTACTTC
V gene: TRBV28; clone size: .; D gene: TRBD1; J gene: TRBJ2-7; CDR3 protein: CASSLRTGLTEQYF; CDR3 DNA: TGTGCCAGCAGTTTAAGGACAGGGTTGACCGAGCAGTACTTC